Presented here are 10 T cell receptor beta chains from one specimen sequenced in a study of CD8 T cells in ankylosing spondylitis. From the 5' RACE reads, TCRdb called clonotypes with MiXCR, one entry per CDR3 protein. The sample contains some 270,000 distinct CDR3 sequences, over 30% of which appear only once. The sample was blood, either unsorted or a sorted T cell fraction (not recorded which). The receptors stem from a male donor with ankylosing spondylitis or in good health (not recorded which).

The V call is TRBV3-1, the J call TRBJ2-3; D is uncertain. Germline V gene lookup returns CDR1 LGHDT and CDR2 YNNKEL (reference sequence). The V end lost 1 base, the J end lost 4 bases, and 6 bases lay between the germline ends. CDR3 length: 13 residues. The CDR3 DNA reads TGTGCCAGCAGCCAAGCCGTCGCAGATACGCAGTATTTT. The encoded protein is CASSQAVADTQYF.

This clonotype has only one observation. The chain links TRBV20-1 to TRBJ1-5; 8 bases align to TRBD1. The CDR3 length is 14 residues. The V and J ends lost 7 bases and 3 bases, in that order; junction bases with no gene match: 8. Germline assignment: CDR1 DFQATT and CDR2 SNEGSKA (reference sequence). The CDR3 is CSGSDRGSNQPQHF. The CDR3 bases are TGCAGTGGGTCAGACAGGGGCTCCAATCAGCCCCAGCATTTT.

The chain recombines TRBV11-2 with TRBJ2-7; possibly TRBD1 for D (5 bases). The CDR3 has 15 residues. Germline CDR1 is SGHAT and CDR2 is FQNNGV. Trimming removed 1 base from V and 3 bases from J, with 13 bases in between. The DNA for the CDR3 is TGTGCCAGCAGCTTAGTAGGGGCCCAGCTCTACGAGCAGTACTTC. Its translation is CASSLVGAQLYEQYF.

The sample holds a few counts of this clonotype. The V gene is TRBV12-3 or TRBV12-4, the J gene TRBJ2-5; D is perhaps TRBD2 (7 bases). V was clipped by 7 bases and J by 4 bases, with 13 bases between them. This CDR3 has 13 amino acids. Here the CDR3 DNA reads TGTGCCAGCAACGGGGGGCGCGGAGAGACCCAGTACTTC. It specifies CASNGGRGETQYF.

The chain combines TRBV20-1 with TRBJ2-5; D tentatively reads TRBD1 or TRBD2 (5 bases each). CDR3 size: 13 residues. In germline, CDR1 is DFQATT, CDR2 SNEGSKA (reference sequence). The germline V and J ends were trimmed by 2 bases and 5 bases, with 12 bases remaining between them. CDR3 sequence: CSARRGAGETQYF. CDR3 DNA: TGCAGTGCTAGACGGGGCGCCGGCGAGACCCAGTACTTC.

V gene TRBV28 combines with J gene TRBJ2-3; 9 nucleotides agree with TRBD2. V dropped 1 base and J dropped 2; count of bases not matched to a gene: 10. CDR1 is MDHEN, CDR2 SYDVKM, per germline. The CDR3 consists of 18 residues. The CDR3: CASSLYNGGGAITDTQYF. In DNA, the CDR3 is TGTGCCAGCAGTTTATATAATGGCGGGGGGGCGATCACAGATACGCAGTATTTT.

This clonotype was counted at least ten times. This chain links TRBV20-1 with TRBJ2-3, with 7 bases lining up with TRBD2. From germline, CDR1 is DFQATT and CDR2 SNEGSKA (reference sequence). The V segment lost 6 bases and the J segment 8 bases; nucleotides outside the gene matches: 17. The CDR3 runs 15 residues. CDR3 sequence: CSASAADGGFRTQYF. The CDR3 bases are TGCAGTGCGTCGGCAGCCGACGGGGGGTTTCGTACGCAGTATTTT.

The CDR3 loop reads CSARYGMNTEAFF. CDR3 DNA: TGCAGTGCGCGATATGGGATGAACACTGAAGCTTTCTTT. The V and J genes are TRBV20-1 and TRBJ1-1; no clear D. CDR1 and CDR2 (germline): DFQATT, SNEGSKA (reference sequence). The CDR3 sequence is 13 residues long. V was cut by 6 bases and J by 0 bases, with 11 bases left in between.

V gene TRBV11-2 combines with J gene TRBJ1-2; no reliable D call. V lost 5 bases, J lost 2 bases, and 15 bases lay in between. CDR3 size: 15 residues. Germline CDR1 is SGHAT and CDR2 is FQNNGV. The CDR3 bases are TGTGCCAGCAGCAGTGGACCCTTGGGGAACTATGGCTACACCTTC. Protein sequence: CASSSGPLGNYGYTF.

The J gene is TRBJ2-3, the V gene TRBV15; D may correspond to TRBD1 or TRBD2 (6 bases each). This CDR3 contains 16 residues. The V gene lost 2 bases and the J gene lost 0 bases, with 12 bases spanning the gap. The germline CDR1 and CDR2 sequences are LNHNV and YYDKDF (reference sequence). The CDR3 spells CATSRTLGGSTDTQYF. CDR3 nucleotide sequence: TGTGCCACCAGCAGAACTCTAGGGGGGAGCACAGATACGCAGTATTTT.